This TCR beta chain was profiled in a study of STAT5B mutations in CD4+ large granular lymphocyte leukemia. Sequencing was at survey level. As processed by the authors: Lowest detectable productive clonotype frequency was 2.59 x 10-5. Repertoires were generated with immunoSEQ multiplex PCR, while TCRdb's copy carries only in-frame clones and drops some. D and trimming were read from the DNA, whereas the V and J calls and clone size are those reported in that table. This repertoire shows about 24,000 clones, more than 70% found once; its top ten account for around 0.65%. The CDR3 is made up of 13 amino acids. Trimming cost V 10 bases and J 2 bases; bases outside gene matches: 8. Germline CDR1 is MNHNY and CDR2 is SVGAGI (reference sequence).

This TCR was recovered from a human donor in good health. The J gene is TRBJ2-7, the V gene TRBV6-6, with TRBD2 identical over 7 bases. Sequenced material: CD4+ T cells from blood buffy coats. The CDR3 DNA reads TGTGCCACTCGAGCGGGGTCCACCTACGAGCAGTACTTC. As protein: CATRAGSTYEQYF.